These 7 T cell receptor beta chains originate from one sample sequenced in a study of blood T cell repertoires in COVID-19. Produced via immunoSEQ multiplex PCR; TCRdb's table is partial and in-frame only. The sample records about 240,000 clones, around nine tenths being singletons. What was sequenced was peripheral blood. These receptors came from a woman aged 70-85 years with active or convalescent COVID-19.

This chain links TRBV9 with TRBJ2-5; 8 positions agree with TRBD1. Losses at the gene ends were 4 bases for V and 5 bases for J; bases not matched to a gene: 4. This CDR3 region has 13 residues. The V gene's germline CDR1 is SGDLS and CDR2 YYNGEE. The chain's CDR3 is CASSRTGGETQYF. DNA of the CDR3: TGTGCCAGCAGCCGTACAGGGGGGGAGACCCAGTACTTC.

V gene TRBV2 combines with J gene TRBJ1-2, with D possibly being TRBD1 (5 bases). The CDR3 loop spans 14 amino acids. Trimming cost V 5 bases and J 8 bases, with 18 bases left between them. Germline CDR1 reads SNHLY; CDR2 reads FYNNEI. The CDR3: CASSLQTALEGYTF. CDR3 in DNA: TGTGCCAGCAGTTTACAGACAGCCCTCGAGGGCTACACCTTC.

V is TRBV5-1 and J is TRBJ2-7; a weak D match, TRBD1 (5 bases). CDR3 length: 15 amino acids. Germline V CDR1 and CDR2: SGHRS, YFSETQ. The ends were cut back, 4 bases at V and 1 base at J, with 15 bases in the middle. CDR3 sequence reads: CASSPDRSRSYEQYF. CDR3 sequence (DNA): TGCGCCAGCAGCCCCGACAGAAGTCGATCCTACGAGCAGTACTTC.

In this sample, this clone turned up once. The V gene is TRBV10-3, the J gene TRBJ1-3, with 7 nucleotides matching TRBD1. The CDR3 contains 15 residues. J was trimmed by 2 bases and V by 4 bases; bases with no gene match: 5. Germline lookup yields CDR1 ENHRY and CDR2 SYGVKD. The CDR3 DNA reads as TGTGCCATCAGTGGACAGGGAACCGCTGGAAACACCATATATTTT. The encoded protein is CAISGQGTAGNTIYF.

The rearrangement uses TRBV7-8 and TRBJ1-1; D possibly corresponds to TRBD1 (6 bases). The CDR3 is 13 residues long. CDR1 and CDR2 (germline): SGHVS, FQNEAQ. Trimming shortened V by 5 bases and J by 7 bases, and 14 bases separated the two germline ends. CDR3 protein: CASSVGARGEAFF. The DNA for the CDR3 is TGTGCCAGCAGCGTGGGGGCGAGGGGTGAAGCTTTCTTT.

The chain joins TRBV9 to TRBJ1-2; possible D gene TRBD1, 6 bases. V lost 7 bases, J lost 6 bases, and 19 bases lay in between. This CDR3 contains 14 residues. Germline-derived CDR1 and CDR2 are SGDLS and YYNGEE. This CDR3 reads CASGVQGSSDGYTF. In nucleotides, the CDR3 is TGTGCCAGCGGAGTACAGGGCTCGTCGGATGGCTACACCTTC.

The chain has TRBV3-1 (or the pseudogene TRBV3-2) and TRBJ2-4, with D unclear. This CDR3 is built from 11 residues. V lost 2 bases to trimming and J lost 7 bases, with 3 bases between them. CDR1 LGHDT and CDR2 YNNKEL come from the germline V gene (reference sequence). CDR3 sequence reads: CASSQRNIQYF. The DNA of the CDR3 is TGTGCCAGCAGCCAACGTAACATTCAGTACTTC.